This T cell receptor (beta chain) was obtained from a study of shared T cell receptors in the human thymus. Trimming stripped 7 bases from V and 0 bases from J, with 18 bases between. The germline V gene encodes CDR1 MDHEN and CDR2 SYDVKM. The CDR3 has 16 residues. Data came from immunoSEQ multiplex PCR; TCRdb stores just in-frame clones and leaves some out. The sample has 600,000 to 900,000 clones; roughly 85% are singletons. Another study also made use of these data, one on human thymus T cells. That work states: Resected material from corrective heart surgery provided the thymus tissue analysed.

The chain recombines TRBV28 with TRBJ1-1; tentatively, D is TRBD1 (6 bases). The TCR was taken from a girl under three years old with a congenital heart defect. Sequenced input: thymocytes. The CDR3 DNA is TGTGCCAGCACTGGAGGGGGGGGGAACATGAACACTGAAGCTTTCTTT. Amino acid sequence: CASTGGGGNMNTEAFF.